Shown below are 22 T cell receptor beta chains from a single sample sequenced in a study of T cell changes during pregnancy in multiple sclerosis. Measured with immunoSEQ multiplex PCR; TCRdb has only the in-frame clones, and not every one. This table holds around 61,000 clones, around 90% found once. The sample consisted of peripheral blood, taken in the third trimester of pregnancy. The receptors derive from a female donor in good health, enrolled as a control in a pregnancy study.

The chain recombines TRBV30 with TRBJ1-2; D gene ambiguous. V gave up 4 bases and J gave up 4 bases, with 13 bases separating them. The CDR3 contains 13 residues. Germline V gene lookup returns CDR1 GTSNPN and CDR2 SVGIG (reference sequence). As DNA, the CDR3 is TGTGCCTGGATCCGAGGAAGGAGCTATGGCTACACCTTC. Its translation: CAWIRGRSYGYTF.

V and J are TRBV11-2 and TRBJ2-5; 8 bases map to TRBD2. CDR3 length: 17 amino acids. The germline V gene encodes CDR1 SGHAT and CDR2 FQNNGV. V was clipped by 2 bases and J by 3 bases; unmatched bases: 11. CDR3 sequence (DNA): TGTGCCAGCAGCTTAAGTGACGGGGGGGCCTATGAAGAGACCCAGTACTTC. Translated, it gives CASSLSDGGAYEETQYF.

The chain is built from TRBV2 and TRBJ2-1, with D tentatively TRBD2 (5 bases). The length of the CDR3 is 14 residues. V lost 6 bases and J lost 2, with 11 bases in between. Per the germline V gene, CDR1 is SNHLY and CDR2 is FYNNEI. The CDR3 bases are TGTGCCAGCAGGGAGGACCGTGCCTACAATGAGCAGTTCTTC. This gives the protein CASREDRAYNEQFF. The full variable domain, rest sourced from reference TRBV2 and TRBJ2-1, is EPEVTQTPSHQVTQMGQEVILRCVPISNHLYFYWYRQILGQKVEFLVSFYNNEISEKSEIFDDQFSVERPDGSNFTLKIRSTKLEDSAMYFCASREDRAYNEQFFGPGTRLTVL.

V usage is TRBV19 and J usage is TRBJ1-5, with 10 positions matching TRBD1. The trim removed 6 bases at V and 5 bases at J, leaving 7 bases unmatched. CDR3 size: 15 residues. CDR1 is LNHDA, CDR2 SQIVND, per germline (reference sequence). The CDR3 protein is CASSQDRGRDQPQHF. Here the CDR3 DNA reads TGTGCCAGTAGCCAAGACAGGGGGCGCGATCAGCCCCAGCATTTT.

The rearrangement joins TRBV7-2 to TRBJ2-1, with 7 bases fitting TRBD1. This CDR3 comprises 15 residues. Unmatched junction bases numbered 3, after V lost 2 bases and J lost 2 bases. CDR1 is SGHTA, CDR2 FQGNSA, per germline. The CDR3 region is CASSLRGGTYNEQFF. In DNA form, the CDR3 reads TGTGCCAGCAGCTTAAGAGGGGGCACCTACAATGAGCAGTTCTTC.

The CDR3 bases are TGCGCCAGCAGCCCAAGGCCCCCTGGGACACTCGTTCAGGTCGGCTACACCTTC. Protein product: CASSPRPPGTLVQVGYTF. The rearrangement joins TRBV4-3 to TRBJ1-2; perhaps TRBD1 as D (6 bases). CDR3 length: 18 residues. The V gene's germline CDR1 is LGHNA and CDR2 YSLEER. The V gene lost 4 bases and the J gene lost 8 bases, with 29 bases spanning the gap.

The chain employs TRBV7-3 and TRBJ2-2; no clear D gene. V gave up 2 bases and J gave up 7 bases, with 14 bases separating them. The CDR3 sequence is 15 residues long. CDR1 and CDR2 (germline): SGHTA, FQGTGA. The CDR3 DNA sequence: TGTGCCAGCAGCTTATATGGAGCGCGTGGCGGGGAGCTGTTTTTT. Its translation: CASSLYGARGGELFF.

The rearrangement uses TRBV7-8 and TRBJ2-3, with 7 bases aligning to TRBD2. V was clipped by 5 bases and J by 0 bases; unmatched bases: 8. Germline assignment: CDR1 SGHVS and CDR2 FQNEAQ. The CDR3 is 16 residues long. Here the CDR3 reads CASSQRGGTSTDTQYF. The CDR3 DNA sequence: TGTGCCAGCAGCCAGCGGGGCGGCACGAGCACAGATACGCAGTATTTT.

The chain uses TRBV5-4 and TRBJ2-2; the D is unclear. The ends were cut back, 3 bases at V and 6 bases at J, with 6 bases in the middle. The CDR3 extends over 12 amino acids. Germline values: CDR1 SGHNT, CDR2 YYREEE (reference sequence). The CDR3 sequence: CASSSRPGELFF. CDR3 DNA: TGTGCCAGCAGCTCCAGGCCCGGGGAGCTGTTTTTT.

This chain connects TRBV6-5 to TRBJ1-4; TRBD1 might be the D (6 bases). V shed 6 bases and J shed 5 bases, with 13 bases lying between them. CDR1 MNHEY and CDR2 SVGAGI come from the germline V gene. This CDR3 comprises 14 residues. The CDR3 coding sequence is TGTGCCAGCAGCCTCAGGGGTAGGAATGAAAAACTGTTTTTT. This sequence encodes CASSLRGRNEKLFF.

Worth noting for this clone: A junction end diverges from the germline sequence, so it may reflect a read error. The chain employs TRBV19 and TRBJ2-1; 9 nucleotides agree with TRBD1. In germline, CDR1 is LNHDA, CDR2 SQIVND (reference sequence). The CDR3 contains 13 residues. CDR3 coding DNA: TGTGCCAGTAGTACCCCCCTTGGGACAGGGACAGTCTTC. Translating gives CASSTPLGTGTVF.

The chain couples TRBV5-6 to TRBJ2-7; 7 nucleotides line up with TRBD1. V shed 1 base and J 5 bases; nucleotides not matched to a gene: 6. The germline CDR1 and CDR2 sequences are SGHDT and YYEEEE. The CDR3 has 14 amino acids. The CDR3 DNA sequence: TGTGCCAGCAGCTTGAGACAGGGTTTCGACGAGCAGTACTTC. Translated: CASSLRQGFDEQYF.

The chain uses TRBV4-1 and TRBJ1-1; no clear D gene. Germline CDR1 reads MGHRA; CDR2 reads YSYEKL. There are 15 residues in the CDR3. The V and J ends lost 4 bases and 0 bases respectively, with 12 bases between them. CDR3 coding DNA: TGCGCCAGCAGCCTAAAGGTCCAGGTGAACACTGAAGCTTTCTTT. It encodes CASSLKVQVNTEAFF.

J is TRBJ2-7 and V is TRBV9, with 8 bases identical to TRBD1. CDR3 length: 13 amino acids. CDR1 and CDR2 from the germline V gene are SGDLS and YYNGEE. V was pared by 3 bases and J by 4 bases, with 3 bases of the junction left unmatched. CDR3 nucleotide sequence: TGTGCCAGCAGCGGCGACAGGGGATACGAGCAGTACTTC. Translation gives CASSGDRGYEQYF.

The genes are TRBV7-2 and TRBJ1-5; no firm D call. The CDR3 consists of 13 residues. Germline V gives CDR1 SGHTA, CDR2 FQGNSA. The V end lost 5 bases, the J end lost 4 bases, and 9 bases lay between the germline ends. The CDR3 region has the DNA TGTGCCAGCAGCCTACGCCGGAATCAGCCCCAGCATTTT. It translates to CASSLRRNQPQHF.

The chain couples TRBV6-5 to TRBJ2-7; D is possibly TRBD1 (6 bases). Trimming stripped 0 bases from V and 2 bases from J, with 14 bases between. In germline, CDR1 is MNHEY, CDR2 SVGAGI. The CDR3 spans 16 residues. Here the CDR3 DNA reads TGTGCCAGCAGTTACTCAGGCCAGGGGTTCCCCTACGAGCAGTACTTC. It encodes CASSYSGQGFPYEQYF.

The chain recombines TRBV5-6 with TRBJ2-7; no clear D. This CDR3 contains 12 residues. V lost 1 base and J 6 bases, leaving 8 bases between the germline ends. CDR1 and CDR2 (germline): SGHDT, YYEEEE. The CDR3 here is CASSLSSPEQYF. The CDR3, as DNA: TGTGCCAGCAGCTTGTCGTCTCCCGAGCAGTACTTC. Based on the CDR3 plus reference TRBV5-6 and TRBJ2-7, the full variable domain is DAGVTQSPTHLIKTRGQQVTLRCSPKSGHDTVSWYQQALGQGPQFIFQYYEEEERQRGNFPDRFSGHQFPNYSSELNVNALLLGDSALYLCASSLSSPEQYFGPGTRLTVT.

The chain couples TRBV6-1 to TRBJ2-3, with D possibly TRBD1 on 6 matching bases. The CDR3 covers 14 residues. Per germline, CDR1 MNHNS and CDR2 SASEGT. V was trimmed by 5 bases and J by 5 bases, leaving 14 bases between them. The CDR3 nucleotides are TGTGCCAGCAGTCCACCCGACAGGCGAGATACGCAGTATTTT. It specifies CASSPPDRRDTQYF.

The V gene is TRBV4-2, the J gene TRBJ2-1; D is perhaps TRBD2 (6 bases). V was pared by 0 bases and J by 10 bases, with 10 bases between. The CDR3 loop spans 13 amino acids. The germline CDR1 and CDR2 sequences are LGHNA and YNFKEQ. CDR3 residues: CASSQDRRGEQFF. In DNA form, the CDR3 reads TGTGCCAGCAGCCAAGACCGCCGGGGGGAGCAGTTCTTC.

The chain uses TRBV2 and TRBJ1-1; D is unresolved. V was shortened by 5 bases and J by 3 bases, with 16 bases between the two germline ends. CDR3 length: 15 residues. The germline CDR1 and CDR2 sequences are SNHLY and FYNNEI. The CDR3 DNA is TGTGCCAGCAGTAAGCTAGAGGGAAGGTACACTGAAGCTTTCTTT. This encodes CASSKLEGRYTEAFF.

The chain couples TRBV7-2 to TRBJ2-2; tentatively, D is TRBD1 (5 bases). The germline V gene encodes CDR1 SGHTA and CDR2 FQGNSA. Deletions cut 5 bases from V and 7 bases from J, with 11 bases between. There are 13 residues in the CDR3. The CDR3: CASSLQGNGELFF. The CDR3 nucleotides read TGTGCCAGCAGCCTTCAGGGAAACGGGGAGCTGTTTTTT.

The chain combines TRBV11-3 with TRBJ1-1; unclear D gene. Germline V lookup: CDR1 SGHNT, CDR2 YENEEA. Trimming left V 0 bases short and J 0 bases short, with 8 bases between. The CDR3 runs 15 residues. The CDR3 nucleotides are TGTGCCAGCAGCTTAGATGGGAGGATGAACACTGAAGCTTTCTTT. Its translation: CASSLDGRMNTEAFF.